The source of this TCR beta chain is a study of cytomegalovirus exposure and HLA in healthy donors. With respect to this clone: Its antigen remains unknown.

The protocol was immunoSEQ multiplex PCR, while the TCRdb copy is restricted to in-frame clones and leaves out a portion. The table lists 70,000 or so clones, around 95% of them singletons, with about 1.9% in the top ten. CDR1 MNHEY and CDR2 SMNVEV come from the germline V gene (reference sequence). There are 14 residues in the CDR3. The V end was cut by 5 bases, the J end by 6 bases, with 16 bases between. Overall study results and limits: Cytomegalovirus status was reportedly diagnosed by the classifier with high specificity and sensitivity. A few CMV-associated chains were confirmed in vitro to be specific for CMV antigens.

The chain is built from TRBV27 and TRBJ1-1, with D possibly being TRBD1 (5 bases). Sequenced sample: PBMCs. The clonotype originates from a woman aged 18 to 35 in good health and CMV-seropositive. CDR3 residues: CASSTRTRWAEAFF. For the CDR3, the DNA is TGTGCCAGCAGTACCCGGACAAGGTGGGCTGAAGCTTTCTTT.